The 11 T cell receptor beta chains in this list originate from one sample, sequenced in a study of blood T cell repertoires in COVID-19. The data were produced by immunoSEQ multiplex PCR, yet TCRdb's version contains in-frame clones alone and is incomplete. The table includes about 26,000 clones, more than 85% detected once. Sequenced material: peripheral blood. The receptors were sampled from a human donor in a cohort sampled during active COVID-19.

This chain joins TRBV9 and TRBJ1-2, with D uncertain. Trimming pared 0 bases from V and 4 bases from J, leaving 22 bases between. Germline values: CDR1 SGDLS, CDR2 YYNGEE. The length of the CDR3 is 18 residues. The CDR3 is CASSVASIYLRRSYGYTF. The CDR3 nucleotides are TGTGCCAGCAGCGTAGCGTCAATTTATCTTAGGAGGAGCTATGGCTACACCTTC.

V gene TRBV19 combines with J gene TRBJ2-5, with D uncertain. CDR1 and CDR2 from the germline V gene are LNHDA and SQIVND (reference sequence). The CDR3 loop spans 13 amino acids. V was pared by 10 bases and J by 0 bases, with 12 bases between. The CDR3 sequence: CATRAPNQETQYF. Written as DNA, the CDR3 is TGTGCCACTAGAGCGCCGAACCAAGAGACCCAGTACTTC.

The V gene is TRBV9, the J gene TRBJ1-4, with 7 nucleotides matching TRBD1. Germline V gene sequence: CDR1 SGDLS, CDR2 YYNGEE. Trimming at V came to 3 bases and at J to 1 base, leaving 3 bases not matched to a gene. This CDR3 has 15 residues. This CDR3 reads CASSARQGTNEKLFF. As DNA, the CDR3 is TGTGCCAGCAGCGCCCGACAGGGAACTAATGAAAAACTGTTTTTT. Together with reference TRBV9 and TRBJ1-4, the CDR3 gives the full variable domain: DSGVTQTPKHLITATGQRVTLRCSPRSGDLSVYWYQQSLDQGLQFLIQYYNGEERAKGNILERFSAQQFPDLHSELNLSSLELGDSALYFCASSARQGTNEKLFFGSGTQLSVL.

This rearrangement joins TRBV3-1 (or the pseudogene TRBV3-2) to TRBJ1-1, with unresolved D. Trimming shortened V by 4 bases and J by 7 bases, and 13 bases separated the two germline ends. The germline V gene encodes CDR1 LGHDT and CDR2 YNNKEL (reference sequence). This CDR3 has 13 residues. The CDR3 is CASSLLDGSEAFF. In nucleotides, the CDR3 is TGTGCCAGCAGCCTCCTTGACGGGAGTGAAGCTTTCTTT.

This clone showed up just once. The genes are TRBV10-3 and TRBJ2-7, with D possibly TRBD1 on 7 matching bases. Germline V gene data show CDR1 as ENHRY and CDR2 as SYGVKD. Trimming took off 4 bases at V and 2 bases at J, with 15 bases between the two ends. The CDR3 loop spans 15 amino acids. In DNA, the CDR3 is TGTGCCATCAGTGCAGCAGGGGGGAGGACCTACGAGCAGTACTTC. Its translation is CAISAAGGRTYEQYF.

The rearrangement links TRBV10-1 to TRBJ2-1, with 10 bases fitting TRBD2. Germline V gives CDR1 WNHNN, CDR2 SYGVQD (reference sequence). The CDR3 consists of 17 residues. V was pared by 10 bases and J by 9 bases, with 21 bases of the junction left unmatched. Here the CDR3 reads CATPARTSGPLGGEQFF. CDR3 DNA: TGCGCCACCCCGGCTAGGACTAGCGGACCTCTCGGGGGTGAGCAGTTCTTC.

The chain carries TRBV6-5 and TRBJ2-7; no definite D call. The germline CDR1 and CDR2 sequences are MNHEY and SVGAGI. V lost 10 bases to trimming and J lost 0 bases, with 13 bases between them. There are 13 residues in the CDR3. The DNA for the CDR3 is TGTGCCACCCCGGCGGAAAGCTCCTACGAGCAGTACTTC. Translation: CATPAESSYEQYF.

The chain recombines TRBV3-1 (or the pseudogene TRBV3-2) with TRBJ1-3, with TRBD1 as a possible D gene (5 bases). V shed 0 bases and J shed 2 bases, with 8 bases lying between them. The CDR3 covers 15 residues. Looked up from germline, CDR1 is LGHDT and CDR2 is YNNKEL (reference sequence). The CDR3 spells CASSQDSGTGNTIYF. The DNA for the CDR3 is TGTGCCAGCAGCCAAGACTCAGGGACTGGAAACACCATATATTTT.

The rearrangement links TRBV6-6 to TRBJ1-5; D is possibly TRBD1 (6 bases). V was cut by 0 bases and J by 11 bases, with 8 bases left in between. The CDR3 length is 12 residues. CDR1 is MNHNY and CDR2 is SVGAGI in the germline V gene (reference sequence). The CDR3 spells CASSYSDSAQHF. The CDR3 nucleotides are TGTGCCAGCAGTTACTCGGACAGTGCCCAGCATTTT.

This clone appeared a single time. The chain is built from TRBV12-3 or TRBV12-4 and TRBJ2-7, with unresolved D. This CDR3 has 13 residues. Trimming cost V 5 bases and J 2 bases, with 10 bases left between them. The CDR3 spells CASSIRVAYEQYF. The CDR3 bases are TGTGCCAGCAGTATTCGGGTCGCCTACGAGCAGTACTTC.

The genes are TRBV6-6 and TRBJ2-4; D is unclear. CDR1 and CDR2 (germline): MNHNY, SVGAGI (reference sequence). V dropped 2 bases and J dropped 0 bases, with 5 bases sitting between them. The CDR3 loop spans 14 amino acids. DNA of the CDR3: TGTGCCAGCAGTTACGGCATAGCCAAAAACATTCAGTACTTC. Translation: CASSYGIAKNIQYF.